This TCR beta chain was captured by sequencing in a study of T cells after yellow fever vaccination. Study in general: Low-cell-number fractions underwent preparation using SMART-Seq v4 Ultra Low Input. Whole-study findings and limits: The CD4 and CD8 compartments had a small share of their clonotypes in common. Booster sampling recovered most clones from primary vaccination (96% CD4, 80% to 90% CD8).

The CDR3 loop spans 15 amino acids. The trim removed 7 bases at V and 8 bases at J, leaving 8 bases unmatched. Universal primer sites and UMIs were introduced during 5'RACE template-switching synthesis of TCR cDNA. Each CDR3 protein gets one entry after TCRdb re-called the 5' RACE reads with MiXCR. The sample includes 500,000 to 650,000 distinct CDR3 sequences, roughly 12% of them seen just once. This clonotype was found a few times. Antigen unknown. Sequenced material: PBMCs, taken on the day of the yellow fever booster vaccination. The receptor's source is a man aged 30 to 45 who received the YFV17D yellow fever vaccine. The chain recombines TRBV12-3 or TRBV12-4 with TRBJ2-1, with 13 bases fitting TRBD2. CDR3 residues: CASIGLAGVLDEQFF. DNA for the CDR3: TGTGCCAGCATCGGACTAGCGGGAGTTCTCGATGAGCAGTTCTTC.